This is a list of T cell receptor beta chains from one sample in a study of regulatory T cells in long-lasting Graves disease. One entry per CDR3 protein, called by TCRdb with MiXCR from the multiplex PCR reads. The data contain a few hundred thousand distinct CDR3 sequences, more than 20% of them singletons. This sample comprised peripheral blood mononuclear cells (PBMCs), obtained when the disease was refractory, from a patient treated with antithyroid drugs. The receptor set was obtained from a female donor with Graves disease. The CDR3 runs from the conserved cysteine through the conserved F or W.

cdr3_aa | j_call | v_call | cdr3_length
CASSLAETQYF | TRBJ2-5 | TRBV5-6 | 11
CASTPLNGANVLTF | TRBJ2-6 | TRBV5-5 | 14
CASSAGTGANNSPLHF | TRBJ1-6 | TRBV18 | 16
CASSLGGGYDEQYF | TRBJ2-7 | TRBV11-2 | 14
CASTPGTSSDTQYF | TRBJ2-3 | TRBV11-2 | 14
CASSSGVGTGGNEQYF | TRBJ2-7 | TRBV7-3 | 16
CASSSFGLAYEQYF | TRBJ2-7 | TRBV27 | 14
CSARRTGPNTEAFF | TRBJ1-1 | TRBV20-1 | 14
CASRDRIPGTEAFF | TRBJ1-1 | TRBV2 | 14
CASSGEGQETQYF | TRBJ2-5 | TRBV2 | 13
CASSLEEGAGETQYF | TRBJ2-5 | TRBV7-9 | 15
CASSYPVWGIGANTEAFF | TRBJ1-1 | TRBV6-2/TRBV6-3 | 18
CASSSGLVGETQYF | TRBJ2-5 | TRBV9 | 14
CASSSEGGGNTEAFF | TRBJ1-1 | TRBV28 | 15
CAAGYGGYTF | TRBJ1-2 | TRBV6-1 | 10
CSARVPDRATEAFF | TRBJ1-1 | TRBV20-1 | 14
CASSSESGQETQYF | TRBJ2-5 | TRBV5-4 | 14
CASSDLDRGYEQYF | TRBJ2-7 | TRBV2 | 14
CASNPGRAHEQYF | TRBJ2-7 | TRBV6-1 | 13
CASSGIYNEQFF | TRBJ2-1 | TRBV28 | 12
CSVVPVRRNEQFF | TRBJ2-1 | TRBV29-1 | 13
CASSPMADGETQYF | TRBJ2-5 | TRBV18 | 14
CASKSQGSEQYF | TRBJ2-7 | TRBV2 | 12
CAWGYQETQYF | TRBJ2-5 | TRBV30 | 11
CAWRGQPNTEAFF | TRBJ1-1 | TRBV30 | 13
CASSMGIDSYEQYF | TRBJ2-7 | TRBV19 | 14
CASSEAGTGNEKLFF | TRBJ1-4 | TRBV28 | 15
CASGLFGEQFF | NA | TRBV12-3/TRBV12-4 | 11
CSVGRGISTEAFF | TRBJ1-1 | TRBV29-1 | 13
CASSQAGSGQGSGYTF | TRBJ1-2 | TRBV4-1 | 16
CASSFQGALPYEQYF | TRBJ2-7 | TRBV7-9 | 15
CASRLTRLAGLQETQYF | TRBJ2-5 | TRBV6-1 | 17
CASSLGTAGGYTF | TRBJ1-2 | TRBV7-2 | 13
CASSVLAGPSGELFF | TRBJ2-2 | TRBV6-1 | 15
CASNQGANEQFF | TRBJ2-1 | TRBV28 | 12
CASSYLKDEQYF | TRBJ2-7 | TRBV6-5 | 12
CASSWQGSNEKLFF | TRBJ1-4 | TRBV28 | 14
CASSSPGGANIQYF | TRBJ2-4 | TRBV5-4 | 14
CSARVGQGGNTIYF | TRBJ1-3 | TRBV20-1 | 14
CATSRYREDGGELFF | TRBJ2-2 | TRBV15 | 15
CASSWPPNTGELFF | TRBJ2-2 | TRBV7-9 | 14
CASSYDRGGSGANVLTF | TRBJ2-6 | TRBV6-5 | 17
CASSGTGTGTQEQYF | TRBJ2-7 | TRBV9 | 15
CSAAGGRVKTGELFF | TRBJ2-2 | TRBV20-1 | 15
CASSSQSAGETQYF | TRBJ2-5 | TRBV5-1 | 14
CASKLAGEFYEQYF | TRBJ2-7 | TRBV6-2/TRBV6-3 | 14
CASSQEVDGELFF | TRBJ2-2 | TRBV14 | 13
CASSYGRGDSYEQYF | TRBJ2-7 | TRBV6-5 | 15
CASSIGSGTTRELFF | TRBJ2-2 | TRBV19 | 15
CASSRQGRETQYF | TRBJ2-5 | TRBV2 | 13
CASSLADRLNYGYTF | TRBJ1-2 | TRBV7-2 | 15
CASSSTGVYNEQFF | TRBJ2-1 | TRBV27 | 14
CASSYTLGAETQYF | TRBJ2-5 | TRBV6-2/TRBV6-3 | 14
CASSQEQRGIQETQYF | TRBJ2-5 | TRBV14 | 16